Following are 17 T cell receptor beta chains from one sample sequenced in a study of shared clonotypes between healthy human individuals. TCRdb's copy holds only in-frame clones and misses some; the assay was immunoSEQ multiplex PCR. The sample lists about 680,000 clones; 92% were seen once. CD45RO-negative cells were positively selected for CCR7, leaving out terminally differentiated effector memory CD45RA+ cells. The source material was naive CD8+ T cells sorted from blood. The receptors come from a man in his thirties or forties in good health.

Regarding this clone: The sample holds other DNA sequences that translate to the same CDR3. This chain connects TRBV10-3 to TRBJ2-2; D might be TRBD2 (6 bases). The CDR3 length is 14 residues. The V and J ends lost 4 bases and 1 base respectively, with 7 bases between them. Germline CDR1 and CDR2: ENHRY and SYGVKD. The CDR3 protein is CAISGGGNTGELFF. In DNA form, the CDR3 reads TGTGCCATCAGTGGGGGAGGGAACACCGGGGAGCTGTTTTTT.

This chain connects TRBV27 to TRBJ1-2; the D is unclear. CDR3 length: 18 residues. Germline V gene lookup returns CDR1 MNHEY and CDR2 SMNVEV (reference sequence). Trimming left V 3 bases short and J 3 bases short, with 23 bases between. The chain's CDR3 is CASSFLEAGSALDYGYTF. The CDR3 DNA is TGTGCCAGCAGTTTTCTGGAGGCGGGGTCAGCCCTGGACTATGGCTACACCTTC.

The V call is TRBV9, the J call TRBJ2-2; D unclear. V gave up 0 bases and J gave up 4 bases, with 7 bases separating them. The CDR3 length is 14 residues. The germline V gene encodes CDR1 SGDLS and CDR2 YYNGEE. This CDR3 is CASSVEGLTGELFF. The CDR3 coding sequence is TGTGCCAGCAGCGTAGAGGGTCTCACCGGGGAGCTGTTTTTT.

The chain joins TRBV4-3 to TRBJ1-1; possibly TRBD1 for D (5 bases). Germline CDR1 is LGHNA and CDR2 is YSLEER. V was shortened by 3 bases and J by 4 bases, with 24 bases between the two germline ends. This CDR3 has 18 residues. The CDR3 sequence is CASSQGTSQRPIPTEAFF. DNA of the CDR3: TGCGCCAGCAGCCAGGGGACGTCCCAGAGACCGATCCCCACTGAAGCTTTCTTT.

The gene calls are TRBV27 and TRBJ2-3, with D perhaps matching TRBD1 (6 bases). Germline CDR1 MNHEY, CDR2 SMNVEV (reference sequence). The length of the CDR3 is 20 residues. V was clipped by 2 bases and J by 2 bases, with 26 bases between them. CDR3 DNA: TGTGCCAGCAGTTTAGAGGGGAAAGGGGGATACGCCACAACCACAGATACGCAGTATTTT. This translates into CASSLEGKGGYATTTDTQYF.

This clone was seen once. The chain joins TRBV29-1 to TRBJ2-3; tentative D call: TRBD2 (5 bases). V lost 6 bases and J lost 3, with 10 bases in between. CDR1 SQVTM and CDR2 ANQGSEA come from the germline V gene. The CDR3 loop spans 12 amino acids. CDR3 nucleotides: TGCAGCGTCAATCGGGAAACAGATACGCAGTATTTT. Translated, it gives CSVNRETDTQYF.

The chain is built from TRBV27 and TRBJ2-5; 12 bases align to TRBD2. V gave up 3 bases and J gave up 5 bases; unmatched junction bases: 4. The CDR3 is 15 amino acids. CDR1 and CDR2 (germline): MNHEY, SMNVEV (reference sequence). CDR3 region: CASSLTSGSMETQYF. The CDR3 coding sequence is TGTGCCAGCAGTTTGACTAGCGGGAGCATGGAGACCCAGTACTTC.

DNA for the CDR3: TGTGCCAGCAGCTTAACCTCAGGGGAGACTGAAGCTTTCTTT. It yields the protein CASSLTSGETEAFF. The chain is built from TRBV7-8 and TRBJ1-1, with D perhaps TRBD1 (6 bases). Germline values: CDR1 SGHVS, CDR2 FQNEAQ. The V end lost 2 bases, the J end lost 5 bases, and 12 bases lay between the germline ends. The CDR3 is made up of 14 amino acids.

The chain employs TRBV19 and TRBJ2-7, with unresolved D. The germline gives CDR1 LNHDA, CDR2 SQIVND (reference sequence). The CDR3 covers 11 residues. This chain's CDR3 is CAAGGTYEQYF. CDR3 coding DNA: TGTGCAGCCGGTGGAACGTACGAGCAGTACTTC.

CDR3 coding DNA: TGCAGCGTTGGCGGGACCGATATGATTTACAATGAGCAGTTCTTC. Its protein is CSVGGTDMIYNEQFF. The V and J genes are TRBV29-1 and TRBJ2-1; D is possibly TRBD2 (6 bases). The CDR3 length is 15 residues. The V end was cut by 4 bases, the J end by 4 bases, with 17 bases between. Germline CDR1 reads SQVTM; CDR2 reads ANQGSEA.

The chain links TRBV4-2 to TRBJ2-1; unclear D gene. Germline lookup yields CDR1 LGHNA and CDR2 YNFKEQ. V shed 2 bases and J shed 4 bases, with 6 bases lying between them. The length of the CDR3 is 13 residues. CDR3 in amino acids: CASSQPNYNEQFF. The CDR3 nucleotides are TGTGCCAGCAGCCAACCGAATTACAATGAGCAGTTCTTC.

The J gene is TRBJ2-3, the V gene TRBV4-1; 7 nucleotides align to TRBD1. Losses at the gene ends were 0 bases for V and 4 bases for J; bases not matched to a gene: 7. This CDR3 region has 16 residues. CDR1 and CDR2 (germline): MGHRA, YSYEKL. DNA of the CDR3: TGCGCCAGCAGCCAAGATCCAGGGGGAGTGGCAGATACGCAGTATTTT. The encoded protein is CASSQDPGGVADTQYF.

The chain carries TRBV11-2 and TRBJ1-4, with D tentatively TRBD1 (6 bases). The V end was cut by 2 bases, the J end by 6 bases, with 22 bases between. This CDR3 is 18 amino acids long. Germline V gene data show CDR1 as SGHAT and CDR2 as FQNNGV. This chain's CDR3 is CASSLSWAGAGVDEKLFF. CDR3 nucleotides: TGTGCCAGCAGCTTATCATGGGCGGGGGCCGGTGTGGATGAAAAACTGTTTTTT.

The J gene is TRBJ2-1, the V gene TRBV10-3; TRBD1 matches 8 bases. CDR1 is ENHRY and CDR2 is SYGVKD in the germline V gene. Trimming took 6 bases from V and 0 from J; bases not matched to a gene: 7. There are 16 residues in the CDR3. The CDR3 nucleotides are TGTGCCATCAGCGGCCCCGGACAGGGCTCCTACAATGAGCAGTTCTTC. Encoded protein: CAISGPGQGSYNEQFF.

CDR3 residues: CASSFPGTSDNTQYF. CDR3 nucleotide sequence: TGCGCCAGCAGCTTCCCCGGGACTAGCGACAATACGCAGTATTTT. V gene TRBV4-1 combines with J gene TRBJ2-3; the match to TRBD2 covers 10 bases. This CDR3 comprises 15 residues. From germline, CDR1 is MGHRA and CDR2 YSYEKL. Trimming cost V 5 bases and J 7 bases; bases outside gene matches: 9.

J is TRBJ2-3 and V is TRBV2, with TRBD2 matching over 7 bases. Germline trimming cut 5 bases from V and 2 bases from J; bases unmatched to any gene: 4. Germline V gene sequence: CDR1 SNHLY, CDR2 FYNNEI. This CDR3 spans 14 amino acids. For the CDR3, the DNA is TGTGCCAGCAGTTGGGGGAGGGACACAGATACGCAGTATTTT. As protein: CASSWGRDTDTQYF.

This clone has only a few counts. The V and J genes are TRBV19 and TRBJ2-1; D may match TRBD1 or TRBD2 (5 bases each). The V end was cut by 7 bases, the J end by 10 bases, with 17 bases between. Germline V CDR1 and CDR2: LNHDA, SQIVND (reference sequence). The CDR3 consists of 13 residues. CDR3 loop: CASTGGLAEEQFF. CDR3 nucleotides: TGTGCCAGTACTGGGGGTCTAGCCGAGGAGCAGTTCTTC.